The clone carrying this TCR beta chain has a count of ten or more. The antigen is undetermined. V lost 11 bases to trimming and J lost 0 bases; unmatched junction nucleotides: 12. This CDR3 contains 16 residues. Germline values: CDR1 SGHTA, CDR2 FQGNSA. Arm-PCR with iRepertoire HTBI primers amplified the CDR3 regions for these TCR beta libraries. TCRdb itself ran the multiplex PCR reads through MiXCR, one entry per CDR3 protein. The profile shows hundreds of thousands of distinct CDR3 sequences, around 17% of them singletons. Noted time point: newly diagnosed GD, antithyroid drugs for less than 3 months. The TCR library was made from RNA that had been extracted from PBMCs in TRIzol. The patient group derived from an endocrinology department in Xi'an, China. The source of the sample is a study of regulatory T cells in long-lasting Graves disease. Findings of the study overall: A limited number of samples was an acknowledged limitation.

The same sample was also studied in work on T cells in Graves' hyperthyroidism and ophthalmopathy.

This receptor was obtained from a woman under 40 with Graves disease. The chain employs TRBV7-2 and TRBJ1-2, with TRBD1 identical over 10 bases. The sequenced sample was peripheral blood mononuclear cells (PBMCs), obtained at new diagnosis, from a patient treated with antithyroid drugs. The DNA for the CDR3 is TGTGCCTCCAGAAGGACAGGGGGGGCCACTAACTATGGCTACACCTTC. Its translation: CASRRTGGATNYGYTF. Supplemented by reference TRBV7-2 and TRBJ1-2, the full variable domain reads GAGVSQSPSNKVTEKGKDVELRCDPISGHTALYWYRQSLGQGLEFLIYFQGNSAPDKSGLPSDRFSAERTGGSVSTLTIQRTQQEDSAVYLCASRRTGGATNYGYTFGSGTRLTVV.